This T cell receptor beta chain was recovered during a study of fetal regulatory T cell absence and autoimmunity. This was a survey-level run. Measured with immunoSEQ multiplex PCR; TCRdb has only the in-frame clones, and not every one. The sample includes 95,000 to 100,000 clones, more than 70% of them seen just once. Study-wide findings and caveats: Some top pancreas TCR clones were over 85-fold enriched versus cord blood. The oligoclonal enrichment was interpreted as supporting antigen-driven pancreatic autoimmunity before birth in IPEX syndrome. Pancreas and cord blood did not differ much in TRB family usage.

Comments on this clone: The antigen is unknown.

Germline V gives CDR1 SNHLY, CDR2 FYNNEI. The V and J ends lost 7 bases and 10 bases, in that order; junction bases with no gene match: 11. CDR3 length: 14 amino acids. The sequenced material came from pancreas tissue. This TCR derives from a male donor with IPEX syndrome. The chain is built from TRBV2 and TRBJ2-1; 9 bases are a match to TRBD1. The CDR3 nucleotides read TGTGCCAGCAATCCGGGACAGGGTTCACCCGAGCAGTTCTTC. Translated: CASNPGQGSPEQFF.